These 16 T cell receptor beta chains were sequenced from one sample in a study of technical replicates of blood from a few donors. Profiling relied on immunoSEQ multiplex PCR, and the TCRdb table lists in-frame clones only, not all of them. The table records about 100,000 clones, over 90% of them present only once. The sequenced sample was T cells isolated from PBMCs. All receptors come from a human donor in good health.

The rearrangement links TRBV28 to TRBJ1-2; D remains unclear. The germline gives CDR1 MDHEN, CDR2 SYDVKM. V gave up 0 bases and J gave up 0 bases, with 11 bases separating them. CDR3 size: 16 residues. CDR3 DNA: TGTGCCAGCAGTTTATGGGGCACAGAAGCTAACTATGGCTACACCTTC. Its protein product is CASSLWGTEANYGYTF.

V usage is TRBV29-1 and J usage is TRBJ1-1; weak D call: TRBD1 (5 bases). This CDR3 is built from 17 residues. V lost 6 bases to trimming and J lost 1 base, with 24 bases between them. Germline CDR1 SQVTM, CDR2 ANQGSEA. The CDR3 reads CSVTSERNTGENTEAFF. Here the CDR3 DNA reads TGCAGCGTCACAAGCGAGAGGAACACAGGAGAGAACACTGAAGCTTTCTTT. Full variable domain (outside the CDR3, taken from reference TRBV29-1 and TRBJ1-1): SAVISQKPSRDICQRGTSLTIQCQVDSQVTMMFWYRQQPGQSLTLIATANQGSEATYESGFVIDKFPISRPNLTFSTLTVSNMSPEDSSIYLCSVTSERNTGENTEAFFGQGTRLTVV.

The rearrangement links TRBV6-4 to TRBJ2-7, with 7 bases that match TRBD1. The junction had 5 bases not matched to a gene; V was cut back by 7 bases and J by 2 bases. The CDR3 totals 13 residues. Germline V gene sequence: CDR1 MRHNA, CDR2 SNTAGT. CDR3 bases: TGTGCCAGCACTAGGGACAGAACCTACGAGCAGTACTTC. Translation: CASTRDRTYEQYF.

This chain links TRBV27 with TRBJ1-4; D remains unclear. Trimming shortened V by 2 bases and J by 0 bases, and 10 bases separated the two germline ends. CDR1 and CDR2 (germline): MNHEY, SMNVEV (reference sequence). The CDR3 is made up of 16 amino acids. The CDR3 DNA reads TGTGCCAGCAGTTTACACTTGGAGGCAACTAATGAAAAACTGTTTTTT. Translation: CASSLHLEATNEKLFF. Variable domain in full (rest from reference TRBV27 and TRBJ1-4): EAQVTQNPRYLITVTGKKLTVTCSQNMNHEYMSWYRQDPGLGLRQIYYSMNVEVTDKGDVPEGYKVSRKEKRNFPLILESPSPNQTSLYFCASSLHLEATNEKLFFGSGTQLSVL.

The chain joins TRBV5-4 to TRBJ2-7, with a tentative D call TRBD2 (6 bases). The CDR3 consists of 16 residues. Germline V gene lookup returns CDR1 SGHNT and CDR2 YYREEE (reference sequence). V shed 1 base and J shed 4 bases, with 18 bases lying between them. CDR3 amino acids: CASSLSAPGEGYEQYF. CDR3 nucleotide sequence: TGTGCCAGCAGCTTGTCGGCACCGGGAGAGGGTTACGAGCAGTACTTC.

The J gene is TRBJ2-1, the V gene TRBV19, with D maybe TRBD1 (7 bases). Germline-derived CDR1 and CDR2 are LNHDA and SQIVND (reference sequence). Trimming took 6 bases from V and 7 from J, leaving 22 bases between them. The CDR3 runs to 16 residues. CDR3 sequence: CASRGLQGGSFNEQFF. For the CDR3, the DNA is TGTGCCAGTAGAGGGCTTCAGGGGGGTTCGTTTAATGAGCAGTTCTTC. Full variable domain (rest looked up from reference TRBV19 and TRBJ2-1): DGGITQSPKYLFRKEGQNVTLSCEQNLNHDAMYWYRQDPGQGLRLIYYSQIVNDFQKGDIAEGYSVSREKKESFPLTVTSAQKNPTAFYLCASRGLQGGSFNEQFFGPGTRLTVL.

The V call is TRBV6-1, the J call TRBJ1-1; no firm D call. The V and J ends lost 3 bases and 4 bases respectively, with 18 bases between them. The V gene's germline CDR1 is MNHNS and CDR2 SASEGT. The CDR3 covers 16 residues. CDR3: CASSESSSAPGTEAFF. The CDR3 bases are TGTGCCAGCAGTGAGAGTTCCTCCGCTCCGGGCACTGAAGCTTTCTTT.

This chain connects TRBV11-2 to TRBJ2-1, with unresolved D. The CDR3 is 15 amino acids. Trimming pared 0 bases from V and 8 bases from J, leaving 14 bases between. Germline V lookup: CDR1 SGHAT, CDR2 FQNNGV. CDR3 bases: TGTGCCAGCAGCTTAGATTTGGGCTTGTTGTATGAGCAGTTCTTC. It yields the protein CASSLDLGLLYEQFF.

V and J are TRBV6-6 and TRBJ1-5, with D perhaps TRBD1 (6 bases). The CDR3 is 13 amino acids. In germline, CDR1 is MNHNY, CDR2 SVGAGI (reference sequence). Trimming took off 5 bases at V and 5 bases at J, with 10 bases between the two ends. The DNA for the CDR3 is TGTGCCAGCAGTGGACAGACGGATCAGCCCCAGCATTTT. It encodes CASSGQTDQPQHF.

This rearrangement joins TRBV2 to TRBJ1-1, with D uncertain. Trimming pared 4 bases from V and 4 bases from J, leaving 10 bases between. This CDR3 comprises 13 residues. CDR1 SNHLY and CDR2 FYNNEI come from the germline V gene. This chain's CDR3 is CASSAGYGTEAFF. The CDR3 DNA reads as TGTGCCAGCAGTGCGGGGTATGGCACTGAAGCTTTCTTT. The full variable domain, rest sourced from reference TRBV2 and TRBJ1-1, is EPEVTQTPSHQVTQMGQEVILRCVPISNHLYFYWYRQILGQKVEFLVSFYNNEISEKSEIFDDQFSVERPDGSNFTLKIRSTKLEDSAMYFCASSAGYGTEAFFGQGTRLTVV.

The count of this clone is one. This chain joins TRBV25-1 and TRBJ2-1; 8 positions match TRBD2. This CDR3 comprises 15 residues. Per the germline V gene, CDR1 is MGHDK and CDR2 is SYGVNS. V gave up 4 bases and J gave up 0 bases; unmatched junction bases: 2. Written as DNA, the CDR3 is TGTGCCAGCAGTGGGCTAGCGGGCTCCTACAATGAGCAGTTCTTC. Its protein product is CASSGLAGSYNEQFF.

The genes are TRBV6-1 and TRBJ1-5; D remains ambiguous. Germline V lookup: CDR1 MNHNS, CDR2 SASEGT. Trimming removed 1 base at V and 6 bases at J, with 10 bases between. The CDR3 extends over 14 amino acids. CDR3 sequence: CASSEDGVSQPQHF. The CDR3 DNA is TGTGCCAGCAGTGAAGACGGGGTTTCTCAGCCCCAGCATTTT.

The rearrangement uses TRBV5-1 and TRBJ2-1; weak D call: TRBD1 (5 bases). Trimming shortened V by 6 bases and J by 4 bases, and 14 bases separated the two germline ends. The CDR3 spans 14 residues. In germline, CDR1 is SGHRS, CDR2 YFSETQ. The CDR3 sequence is CASNWGGDYNEQFF. The CDR3 DNA sequence: TGCGCCAGCAATTGGGGCGGAGATTACAATGAGCAGTTCTTC.

The chain couples TRBV6-6 to TRBJ1-4, with 8 bases that match TRBD1. V was clipped by 7 bases and J by 6 bases; unmatched bases: 7. This CDR3 spans 14 amino acids. Germline assignment: CDR1 MNHNY and CDR2 SVGAGI (reference sequence). The CDR3: CASTGQGGHEKLFF. The CDR3, as DNA: TGTGCCAGCACCGGACAGGGCGGCCATGAAAAACTGTTTTTT.

This sequence joins TRBV7-2 and TRBJ2-7, with 9 bases fitting TRBD2. V trimming: 4 bases; J trimming: 7 bases; junction bases outside the gene matches: 11. Per the germline V gene, CDR1 is SGHTA and CDR2 is FQGNSA. CDR3 length equals 15 residues. The CDR3: CASSYLAGQPREQYF. DNA of the CDR3: TGTGCCAGCAGCTATCTAGCGGGACAACCGAGGGAGCAGTACTTC.

V is TRBV4-2 and J is TRBJ1-2; the match to TRBD1 covers 7 bases. This CDR3 has 13 amino acids. Germline-derived CDR1 and CDR2 are LGHNA and YNFKEQ. Losses at the gene ends were 4 bases for V and 5 bases for J; bases not matched to a gene: 4. Written as DNA, the CDR3 is TGTGCCAGCAGCCGACAGGGAGCATATGGCTACACCTTC. This encodes CASSRQGAYGYTF.